This TCR beta chain is from a study of blood T cell repertoires in COVID-19 (dated by TCRdb to 2018 to 2021). Turning to the overall study: The collaborator samples originated in the United States, Italy and Spain and spanned the acute and convalescent phases of COVID-19. Deeply sampled blood TCRbeta repertoires from subjects exposed to, actively infected with, or recovered from COVID-19 were included in the dataset. Where available, HLA class I and class II types were obtained from metadata supplied by the sample provider rather than from assay-based typing. The repertoires were released in a freely available public database intended as a resource for research on the immune response to SARS-CoV-2. The samples were drawn from the first 160 participants of the ongoing ImmuneRACE study and from over a thousand subjects provided by 6 global collaborators. Nearly every sample came with metadata listing a de-identified subject ID, COVID-19 status, age in years and sex. The material from the prospective study consisted of cDNA or gDNA derived from T cells, B-cell-depleted T cells, or PBMCs. The full study reports these points: Clinical and demographic metadata were provided uncurated, with the amount varying by source and participant.

TCRbeta CDR3 regions were amplified from genomic DNA using the immunoSEQ Assay, a bias-controlled multiplex PCR. The authors' pipeline ran thus. The number of nucleated cells in each sample was estimated from the amplification of reference gene primers within the assay. To quantify the absolute abundance of each unique TCRbeta CDR3 rearrangement, sequence reads were collapsed and filtered. For each sample, productive Simpson clonality was calculated as the square root of Simpson's diversity index over productive rearrangements. In TCRdb, the immuneACCESS table is reduced to in-frame sequences with V and J assigned. These tables do not hold every clone; where another copy was compared, an unresolved V gene accounts for under half, and the others remain unexplained. V and J calls plus clone size are reproduced from that table; the DNA served to infer D and trimming. The sample records over 85,000 clones, more than 70% of which are singletons. Just under 20% of the sample rests with the top ten.

Whole blood was collected in K2EDTA tubes by collaborating institutions according to the institutions' own protocols. For TCRbeta analysis, collaborators shipped samples as frozen whole blood, isolated PBMCs, or DNA extracted from either of those sample types. Worth noting for this clone: Its antigen remains undetermined. Per-nucleotide qualities are absent, and no much larger clonotype sits a single base away.

The sample was peripheral blood. This receptor was identified in a human donor in a cohort sampled during active COVID-19.

The CDR3 protein is CASSLGSGRSQPQHF. The sequenced DNA is TGTGCCAGCAGCTTAGGCAGCGGGAGGTCACAGCCCCAGCATTTT. The chain employs TRBV7-3 and TRBJ1-5, with an unclear D gene assignment. The CDR3 holds 15 amino acids from the cysteine to the phenylalanine. Here the CDR3 DNA is all that survives: 45 bases in frame from base 1. Per the germline V gene, SGHTA is the CDR1 and FQGTGA is the CDR2. The trim is 2 bases for V and 7 bases for J, with a gap of 15 bases between the germline ends.